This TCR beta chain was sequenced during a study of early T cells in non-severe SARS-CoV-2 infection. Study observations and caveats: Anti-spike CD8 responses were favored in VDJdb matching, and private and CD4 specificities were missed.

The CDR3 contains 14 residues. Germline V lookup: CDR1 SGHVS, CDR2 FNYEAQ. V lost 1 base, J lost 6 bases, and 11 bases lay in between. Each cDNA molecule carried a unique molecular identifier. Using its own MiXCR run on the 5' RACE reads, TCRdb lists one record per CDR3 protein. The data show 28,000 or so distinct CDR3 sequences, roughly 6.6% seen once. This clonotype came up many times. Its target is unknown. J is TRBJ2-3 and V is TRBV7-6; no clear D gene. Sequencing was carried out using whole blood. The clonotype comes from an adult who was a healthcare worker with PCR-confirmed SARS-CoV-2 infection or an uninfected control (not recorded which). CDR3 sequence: CASSLEASSDTQYF. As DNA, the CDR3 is TGTGCCAGCAGCTTAGAGGCTAGTTCGGATACGCAGTATTTT. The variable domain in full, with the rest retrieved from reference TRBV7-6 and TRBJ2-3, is GAGVSQSPRYKVTKRGQDVALRCDPISGHVSLYWYRQALGQGPEFLTYFNYEAQQDKSGLPNDRFSAERPEGSISTLTIQRTEQRDSAMYRCASSLEASSDTQYFGPGTRLTVL.